Listed below are T cell receptor beta chains from one sample, sequenced in a study of T cells of healthy individuals. TCRdb fed the 5' RACE reads into MiXCR, producing one record per CDR3 protein. The table shows 40,000 to 60,000 distinct CDR3 sequences, with 14% to 15% occurring only once. These receptors were obtained from a human donor in good health. CDR3s include the opening cysteine and the closing phenylalanine or tryptophan. The D gene is left open where the match is weak. Some rows have no size entry. The others give once, few or many, or a class for an expanded clone.

d_call	j_call	v_call	clone_size	cdr3_aa	cdr3_nt
-	TRBJ1-4	TRBV12-3/TRBV12-4	-	CASSFTAAEKLFF	TGTGCCAGCAGTTTCACGGCGGCTGAAAAACTGTTTTTT
-	TRBJ1-1	TRBV5-8	many	CASSLREGRAFF	TGTGCCAGCAGCCTACGTGAAGGCCGAGCTTTCTTT
-	TRBJ1-2	TRBV4-3	many	CASSQAGTGWGYTF	TGCGCCAGCAGCCAAGCTGGGACGGGCTGGGGCTACACCTTC
TRBD1	TRBJ1-2	TRBV7-2	-	CASSLRVGTGDYTF	TGTGCCAGCAGCTTAAGAGTGGGGACAGGGGACTACACCTTC
-	TRBJ1-6	TRBV4-2	few	CASSQSREVPLHF	TGTGCCAGCAGCCAATCCAGGGAGGTACCCCTCCACTTT
TRBD2	TRBJ2-2	TRBV4-1	-	CASSPSGRNTGELFF	TGCGCCAGCAGCCCTAGCGGGAGAAACACCGGGGAGCTGTTTTTT
-	TRBJ1-4	TRBV5-1	few	CASGISANEKLFF	TGCGCCAGCGGAATATCGGCTAATGAAAAACTGTTTTTT
-	TRBJ1-5	TRBV6-2/TRBV6-3	-	CASSNLFEAWTKKRASNQPQHF	TGTGCCAGCAGTAACCTCTTTGAGGCCTGGACAAAAAAGAGGGCTAGCAATCAGCCCCAGCATTTT
-	TRBJ2-5	TRBV4-3	many	CASCEGIGAAETQYF	TGCGCCAGCTGCGAGGGAATAGGGGCGGCTGAGACCCAGTACTTC
-	TRBJ1-2	TRBV6-1	few	CASSDRANGYTF	TGTGCCAGCAGTGACAGGGCCAATGGCTACACCTTC
-	TRBJ2-5	TRBV10-2	few	CASSDEETQHF	TGCGCCAGCAGTGACGAAGAGACCCAGCACTTC
-	TRBJ1-2	TRBV6-5	many	CASREGPTGYTF	TGTGCCAGCAGGGAAGGACCCACTGGCTACACCTTC
TRBD2	TRBJ2-7	TRBV12-3/TRBV12-4	few	CASSLLAGTYEQYF	TGTGCCAGCAGTTTACTAGCGGGGACCTACGAGCAGTACTTC
-	TRBJ1-6	TRBV27	few	CASSPKGRSSYNSPLHF	TGTGCCAGCAGTCCGAAGGGCAGGAGCTCCTATAATTCACCCCTCCACTTT
-	TRBJ1-1	TRBV12-3/TRBV12-4	many	CASSSGASNTEAFF	TGTGCCAGCAGTTCCGGGGCGTCGAACACTGAAGCTTTCTTT
-	TRBJ1-1	TRBV11-2	-	CASSQQGNTEAFF	TGTGCCAGCAGCCAGCAGGGTAACACTGAAGCTTTCTTT
-	TRBJ2-1	TRBV2	-	CASSDGRTRYNEQFF	TGTGCCAGCAGTGATGGCCGGACTCGATACAATGAGCAGTTCTTC
TRBD2	TRBJ2-3	TRBV7-8	many	CASSPLTQPAGASDTQYF	TGTGCCAGCAGCCCCCTAACACAACCAGCGGGGGCTTCCGATACGCAGTATTTT
-	TRBJ1-1	TRBV5-1	few	CASSSSISGNTEAFF	TGCGCCAGCAGCTCCTCTATTTCAGGGAACACTGAAGCTTTCTTT
TRBD1	TRBJ2-5	TRBV5-1	-	CASSSGTGGSKTQYF	TGCGCCAGCAGCTCCGGGACAGGGGGCAGTAAGACCCAGTACTTC
TRBD2	TRBJ2-5	TRBV5-1	-	CASSSGAGGRETQYF	TGCGCCAGCAGCTCAGGAGCGGGGGGGCGAGAGACCCAGTACTTC
-	TRBJ2-2	TRBV15	many	CATSRDPPGSGELFF	TGTGCCACCAGCAGAGATCCTCCGGGTTCCGGGGAGCTGTTTTTT
-	TRBJ2-7	TRBV2	few	CALWGYEQYF	TGTGCCCTCTGGGGTTACGAGCAGTACTTC
-	TRBJ2-3	TRBV24-1	-	CATSVPGASDTQYF	TGTGCCACCAGTGTGCCGGGAGCGTCAGATACGCAGTATTTT
TRBD1	TRBJ1-2	TRBV6-2/TRBV6-3	few	CASRAIDREGYGYTF	TGTGCCAGCAGGGCAATCGACAGGGAGGGCTATGGCTACACCTTC
TRBD2	TRBJ2-3	TRBV20-1	few	CSASTSGKPDTQYF	TGCAGTGCTAGTACTAGCGGGAAGCCAGATACGCAGTATTTT
-	TRBJ1-4	TRBV2	few	CASSPLSGGNEKLFF	TGTGCCAGCAGTCCCCTATCGGGGGGAAATGAAAAACTGTTTTTT
-	TRBJ2-2	TRBV27	few	CASSPWNTGELFF	TGTGCCAGCAGTCCCTGGAACACCGGGGAGCTGTTTTTT
-	TRBJ2-7	TRBV20-1	many	CSARYGAMYEQYF	TGCAGTGCTAGATATGGGGCGATGTACGAGCAGTACTTC
-	TRBJ2-2	TRBV7-9	few	CASSLDLSAGSLGGELFF	TGTGCCAGCAGCTTAGATCTCTCGGCCGGGAGTCTCGGCGGGGAGCTGTTTTTT
-	TRBJ1-1	TRBV7-2	-	CASSLNIRGEAFF	TGTGCCAGCAGCTTAAATATAAGGGGTGAAGCTTTCTTT
-	TRBJ2-2	TRBV2	few	CASKVTPTGELFF	TGTGCCAGCAAGGTGACACCCACCGGGGAGCTGTTTTTT
TRBD2	TRBJ2-3	TRBV14	-	CASSPLLADTDTQYF	TGTGCCAGCAGCCCCCTACTAGCGGACACAGATACGCAGTATTTT
-	TRBJ2-1	TRBV9	many	CASSPVYSGNAHNEQFF	TGTGCCAGCAGCCCCGTTTATTCCGGGAATGCCCACAATGAGCAGTTCTTC
-	TRBJ1-2	TRBV18	few	CASSPAGGEYGYTF	TGTGCCAGCTCACCGGCCGGGGGCGAATATGGCTACACCTTC
-	TRBJ1-6	TRBV2	many	CASTSDRDPGGSPLHF	TGTGCCAGCACTTCCGACCGGGACCCCGGTGGGTCACCCCTCCACTTT
-	TRBJ2-7	TRBV25-1	many	CASSERQPGIYEQYF	TGTGCCAGCAGTGAGAGACAGCCTGGCATCTACGAGCAGTACTTC
-	TRBJ1-5	TRBV5-8	many	CASSLVTGPLHSNQPQHF	TGTGCCAGCAGCTTGGTCACAGGGCCTCTTCATAGCAATCAGCCCCAGCATTTT
TRBD1	TRBJ2-2	TRBV29-1	few	CSGGTGVAGELFF	TGCAGCGGGGGGACAGGGGTGGCCGGGGAGCTGTTTTTT
TRBD2	TRBJ2-1	TRBV12-3/TRBV12-4	many	CASSLAGGPNEQFF	TGTGCCAGCAGTTTAGCGGGAGGGCCGAATGAGCAGTTCTTC
TRBD1	TRBJ2-3	TRBV15	few	CATSRGQGSSTDTQYF	TGTGCCACCAGCAGAGGACAGGGCTCTAGCACAGATACGCAGTATTTT
-	TRBJ2-7	TRBV6-5	many	CASSAPCSPLKCEQYF	TGTGCCAGCAGTGCCCCTTGTTCCCCGCTGAAGTGCGAGCAGTACTTC
TRBD1	TRBJ2-3	TRBV2	few	CAISPVSGQVTDTQYF	TGTGCCATCTCACCGGTCTCGGGACAGGTAACAGATACGCAGTATTTT
TRBD2	TRBJ2-2	TRBV2	few	CASRGVAGTGELFF	TGTGCCAGCAGAGGGGTAGCGGGGACCGGGGAGCTGTTTTTT
TRBD2	TRBJ2-1	TRBV12-5	many	CASGLVQRRESYNEQFF	TGTGCTAGTGGTTTGGTCCAAAGGCGGGAGTCCTACAATGAGCAGTTCTTC
-	TRBJ1-1	TRBV19	few	CASRPSPRLSGRPEAFF	TGTGCCAGTAGACCCAGTCCACGGTTATCGGGGAGGCCTGAAGCTTTCTTT
-	TRBJ1-4	TRBV5-6	few	CASSLAGVNEKLFF	TGTGCCAGCAGCTTGGCAGGGGTTAATGAAAAACTGTTTTTT
-	TRBJ2-5	TRBV12-3/TRBV12-4	few	CATKQSGRSEETQYF	TGTGCCACCAAACAGAGCGGACGTTCTGAAGAGACCCAGTACTTC
-	TRBJ2-1	TRBV30	many	CAWSSGVSREQFF	TGTGCCTGGAGTTCTGGGGTGTCGCGGGAGCAGTTCTTC
-	TRBJ1-3	TRBV5-1	few	CASSLGDGNTIYF	TGCGCCAGCAGCTTGGGGGATGGAAACACCATATATTTT
-	TRBJ2-7	TRBV9	few	CASSVGELTYEQYF	TGTGCCAGCAGCGTGGGCGAACTCACCTACGAGCAGTACTTC